Below, 17 T cell receptor beta chains from the same sample are listed, as sequenced in a study of blood T cell repertoires in COVID-19. Profiled with immunoSEQ multiplex PCR; TCRdb holds only in-frame clones, not every one. The sample consists of about 240,000 clones, 80% to 85% of them appearing once. Sequencing input: peripheral blood. These receptor sequences come from a woman between 18 and 30 years old with acute or convalescent COVID-19.

There are a few counts of this clone. This chain uses TRBV27 with TRBJ2-7; D unclear. From germline, CDR1 is MNHEY and CDR2 SMNVEV (reference sequence). This CDR3 has 14 amino acids. V shed 7 bases and J shed 5 bases, with 18 bases lying between them. DNA of the CDR3: TGTGCCAGCACCCCCTCGAGCCCACCCCACGAGCAGTACTTC. Translation gives CASTPSSPPHEQYF.

CDR3 bases: TGTGCCACCAGTGATTTATTTAGCCGGGACAGGTACAATGAGCAGTTCTTC. Translating gives CATSDLFSRDRYNEQFF. This chain uses TRBV24-1 with TRBJ2-1; 8 nucleotides align to TRBD1. V was clipped by 1 base and J by 4 bases; unmatched bases: 8. The CDR3 sequence is 17 residues long. CDR1 and CDR2 from the germline V gene are KGHDR and SFDVKD.

The chain combines TRBV7-9 with TRBJ2-2; TRBD1 agrees at 9 bases. The V and J ends lost 4 bases and 6 bases, in that order; junction bases with no gene match: 3. The germline V gene encodes CDR1 SEHNR and CDR2 FQNEAQ (reference sequence). The CDR3 length is 14 residues. The DNA of the CDR3 is TGTGCCAGCAGCTGGGGACAGGGCTCCGGGGAGCTGTTTTTT. Protein sequence: CASSWGQGSGELFF.

V is TRBV12-3 or TRBV12-4 and J is TRBJ2-1; TRBD1 matches 7 bases. The CDR3 consists of 13 residues. With 6 bases clipped from V and 8 bases from J, the junction kept 7 bases outside the gene matches. The CDR3 spells CASSYGTVHEQFF. The CDR3 DNA is TGTGCCAGCAGCTATGGGACAGTCCATGAGCAGTTCTTC.

V is TRBV20-1 and J is TRBJ1-6; no reliable D call. The CDR3 extends over 13 amino acids. Trimming took off 3 bases at V and 4 bases at J, with 7 bases between the two ends. Germline values: CDR1 DFQATT, CDR2 SNEGSKA (reference sequence). The CDR3 sequence: CSASTPYNSPLHF. The CDR3 region has the DNA TGCAGTGCTAGTACACCGTATAATTCACCCCTCCACTTT.

The chain is built from TRBV27 and TRBJ1-2, with TRBD1 matching 9 bases. This CDR3 is 15 amino acids long. After removal of 7 bases from V and 1 base from J, the junction contained 7 bases not matched to a gene. The germline V gene has CDR1 MNHEY and CDR2 SMNVEV (reference sequence). Here the CDR3 DNA reads TGTGCCAGCATCCAGACAGGGGGTGGTAACTATGGCTACACCTTC. Translated, it gives CASIQTGGGNYGYTF.

This sequence joins TRBV7-2 and TRBJ1-1; tentatively, D is TRBD1 (5 bases). V gave up 1 base and J gave up 3 bases, with 15 bases separating them. The CDR3 contains 16 residues. Germline V gene sequence: CDR1 SGHTA, CDR2 FQGNSA. CDR3 coding DNA: TGTGCCAGCAGCTTAGGCCCGCAGGGTACTTACACTGAAGCTTTCTTT. It encodes CASSLGPQGTYTEAFF.

The V call is TRBV25-1, the J call TRBJ2-5; D is perhaps TRBD1 (5 bases). The germline V gene has CDR1 MGHDK and CDR2 SYGVNS. V lost 6 bases, J lost 4 bases, and 12 bases lay in between. The CDR3 has 13 amino acids. CDR3 in DNA: TGTGCCAGCAGGTCAGGGTACCGAGAGACCCAGTACTTC. Amino acid sequence: CASRSGYRETQYF. The full variable domain, with the rest looked up from reference TRBV25-1 and TRBJ2-5, is EADIYQTPRYLVIGTGKKITLECSQTMGHDKMYWYQQDPGMELHLIHYSYGVNSTEKGDLSSESTVSRIRTEHFPLTLESARPSHTSQYLCASRSGYRETQYFGPGTRLLVL.

The CDR3, as DNA: TGCGCCAGCAGCCAAGAATCGGGGAGACAAAATGAAAAACTGTTTTTT. Translating gives CASSQESGRQNEKLFF. V and J are TRBV4-1 and TRBJ1-4, with no clear D. The germline gives CDR1 MGHRA, CDR2 YSYEKL. The CDR3 spans 16 residues. Trimming left V 0 bases short and J 5 bases short, with 13 bases between.

The rearrangement uses TRBV6-5 and TRBJ2-1; D perhaps matches TRBD2 (6 bases). Trimming took off 0 bases at V and 10 bases at J, with 10 bases between the two ends. CDR3 length: 13 residues. The germline V gene encodes CDR1 MNHEY and CDR2 SVGAGI. CDR3 sequence: CASSYSDGLEQFF. The CDR3 DNA follows: TGTGCCAGCAGTTACTCAGATGGACTAGAGCAGTTCTTC.

This chain connects TRBV4-1 to TRBJ2-3, with TRBD2 as a possible D gene (5 bases). The CDR3 sequence is 16 residues long. Trimming pared 4 bases from V and 4 bases from J, leaving 18 bases between. Germline V lookup: CDR1 MGHRA, CDR2 YSYEKL. Here the CDR3 reads CASSPKLGMPPDTQYF. CDR3 coding DNA: TGCGCCAGCAGCCCGAAACTAGGGATGCCCCCAGATACGCAGTATTTT.

The CDR3 loop is CASTGKKVRGYEQYF. The CDR3 DNA follows: TGTGCCAGCACCGGAAAAAAGGTCAGGGGGTACGAGCAGTACTTC. The chain has TRBV28 and TRBJ2-7; 7 bases line up with TRBD1. CDR1 is MDHEN and CDR2 is SYDVKM in the germline V gene. There are 15 residues in the CDR3. V was clipped by 7 bases and J by 4 bases; unmatched bases: 13.

The V call is TRBV30, the J call TRBJ2-1, with D perhaps TRBD1 (6 bases). Germline CDR1 GTSNPN, CDR2 SVGIG (reference sequence). This CDR3 has 13 amino acids. V shed 4 bases and J shed 2 bases, with 9 bases lying between them. DNA for the CDR3: TGTGCCTGGAACAGGGCTACCTACAATGAGCAGTTCTTC. Translated, it gives CAWNRATYNEQFF.

V is TRBV28 and J is TRBJ2-5; 9 bases are a match to TRBD2. The junction had 9 bases not matched to a gene; V was cut back by 4 bases and J by 0 bases. CDR3 length equals 17 residues. Germline CDR1 and CDR2: MDHEN and SYDVKM. In nucleotides, the CDR3 is TGTGCCAGCAGTTCCCTCATGACTAGCGGAAACCAAGAGACCCAGTACTTC. Amino acid sequence: CASSSLMTSGNQETQYF.

The chain is built from TRBV4-3 and TRBJ2-2; 8 bases are a match to TRBD2. V gave up 1 base and J gave up 2 bases; unmatched junction bases: 6. Germline V CDR1 and CDR2: LGHNA, YSLEER. This CDR3 is built from 17 residues. The CDR3 spells CASSQASGSVNTGELFF. The CDR3 DNA is TGCGCCAGCAGCCAAGCCAGCGGGAGTGTAAACACCGGGGAGCTGTTTTTT.

The V and J genes are TRBV28 and TRBJ2-7; 8 positions agree with TRBD2. The CDR3 runs to 13 residues. Germline CDR1 reads MDHEN; CDR2 reads SYDVKM. Trimming at V came to 9 bases and at J to 7 bases, leaving 11 bases not matched to a gene. DNA for the CDR3: TGTGCCAGTAGCGGGAATCAGGGACGGGAGCAGTACTTC. Translated: CASSGNQGREQYF.

The V call is TRBV14, the J call TRBJ2-5; tentatively, D is TRBD1 (6 bases). The CDR3 consists of 16 residues. CDR1 is SGHDN, CDR2 FVKESK, per germline. Trimming cost V 3 bases and J 5 bases, with 19 bases left between them. CDR3 loop: CASSQGIRDTGETQYF. CDR3 DNA sequence: TGTGCCAGCAGCCAGGGTATCCGGGACACAGGGGAGACCCAGTACTTC.